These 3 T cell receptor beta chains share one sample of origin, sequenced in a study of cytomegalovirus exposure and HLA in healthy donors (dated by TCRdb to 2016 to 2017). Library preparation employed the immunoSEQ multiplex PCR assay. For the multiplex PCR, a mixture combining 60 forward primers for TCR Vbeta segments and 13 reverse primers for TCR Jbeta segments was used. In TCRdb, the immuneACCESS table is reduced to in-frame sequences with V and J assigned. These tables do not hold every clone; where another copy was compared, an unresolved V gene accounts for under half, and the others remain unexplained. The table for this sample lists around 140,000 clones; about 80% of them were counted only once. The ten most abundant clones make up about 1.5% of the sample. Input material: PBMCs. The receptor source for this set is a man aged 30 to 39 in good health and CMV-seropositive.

CDR3 bases: TGTGCCAGTAGTATCGGAGCGGGTCCCGAAAACACCATATATTTT. This translates into CASSIGAGPENTIYF. The V call is TRBV19, the J call TRBJ1-3; D is ambiguous. There are 15 residues in the CDR3. Trimming took 3 bases from V and 6 from J, leaving 15 bases between them. The germline gives CDR1 LNHDA, CDR2 SQIVND (reference sequence).

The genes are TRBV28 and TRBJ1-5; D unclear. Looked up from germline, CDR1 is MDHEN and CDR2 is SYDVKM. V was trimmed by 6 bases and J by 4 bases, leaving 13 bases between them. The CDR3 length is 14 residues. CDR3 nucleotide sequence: TGTGCCAGCAGCCCTGGGCCCCTGAATCAGCCCCAGCATTTT. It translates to CASSPGPLNQPQHF.

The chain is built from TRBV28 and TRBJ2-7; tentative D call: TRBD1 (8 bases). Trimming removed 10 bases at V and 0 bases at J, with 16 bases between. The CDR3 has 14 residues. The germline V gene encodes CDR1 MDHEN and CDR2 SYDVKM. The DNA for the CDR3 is TGTGCCACCGGACAGGGCGGGAGCTCCTACGAGCAGTACTTC. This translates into CATGQGGSSYEQYF.